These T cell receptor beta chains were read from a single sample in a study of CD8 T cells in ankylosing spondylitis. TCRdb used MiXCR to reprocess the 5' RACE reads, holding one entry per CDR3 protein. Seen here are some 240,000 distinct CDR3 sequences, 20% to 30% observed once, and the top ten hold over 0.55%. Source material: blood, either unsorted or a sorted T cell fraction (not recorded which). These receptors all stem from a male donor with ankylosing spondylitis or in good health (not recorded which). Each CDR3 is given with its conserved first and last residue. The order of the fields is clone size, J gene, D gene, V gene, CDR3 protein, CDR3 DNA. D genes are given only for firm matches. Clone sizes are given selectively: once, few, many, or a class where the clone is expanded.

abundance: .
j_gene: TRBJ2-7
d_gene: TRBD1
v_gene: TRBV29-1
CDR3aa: CSVDPGQGSYEQYF
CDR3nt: TGCAGCGTCGATCCGGGACAGGGTTCCTACGAGCAGTACTTC

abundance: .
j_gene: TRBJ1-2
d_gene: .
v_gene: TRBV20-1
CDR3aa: CSASGGVGYGYTF
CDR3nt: TGCAGTGCTAGTGGGGGGGTGGGCTATGGCTACACCTTC

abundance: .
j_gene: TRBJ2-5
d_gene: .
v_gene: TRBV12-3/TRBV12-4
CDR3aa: CASSPGRVTQYF
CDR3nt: TGTGCCAGCTCCCCGGGACGGGTGACCCAGTACTTC

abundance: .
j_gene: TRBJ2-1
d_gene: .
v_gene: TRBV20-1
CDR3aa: CSASGWPMNEQFF
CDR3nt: TGCAGTGCTAGTGGATGGCCTATGAATGAGCAGTTCTTC

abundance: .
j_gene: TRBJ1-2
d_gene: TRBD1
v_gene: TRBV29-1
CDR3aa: CSVSNEGAGGYTF
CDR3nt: TGCAGCGTTTCCAATGAGGGGGCGGGTGGCTACACCTTC

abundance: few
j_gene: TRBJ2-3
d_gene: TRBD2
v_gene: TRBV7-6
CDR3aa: CASSLAVAAGGSTDTQYF
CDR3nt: TGTGCCAGCAGCTTAGCGGTGGCAGCGGGGGGGAGCACAGATACGCAGTATTTT

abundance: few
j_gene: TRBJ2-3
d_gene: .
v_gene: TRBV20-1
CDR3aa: CSATPSTDTQYF
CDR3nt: TGCAGTGCTACCCCTAGCACAGATACGCAGTATTTT

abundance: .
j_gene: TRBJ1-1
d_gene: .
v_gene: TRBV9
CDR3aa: CASSRESWGGEAFF
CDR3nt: TGTGCCAGCAGCAGGGAGTCTTGGGGGGGTGAAGCTTTCTTT

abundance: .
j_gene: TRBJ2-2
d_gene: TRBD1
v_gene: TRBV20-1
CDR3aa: CSASGQGTIGELFF
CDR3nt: TGCAGTGCAAGCGGACAGGGAACTATCGGGGAGCTGTTTTTT

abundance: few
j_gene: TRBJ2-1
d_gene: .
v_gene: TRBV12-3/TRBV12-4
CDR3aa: CASSKQGSANEQFF
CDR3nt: TGTGCCAGCAGCAAACAGGGAAGTGCCAATGAGCAGTTCTTC

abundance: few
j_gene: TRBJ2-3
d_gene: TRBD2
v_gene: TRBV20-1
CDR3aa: CSARDNLRLAADTQYF
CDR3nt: TGCAGTGCTAGAGATAATCTCCGACTAGCGGCAGATACGCAGTATTTT

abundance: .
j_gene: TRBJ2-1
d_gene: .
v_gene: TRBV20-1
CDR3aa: CSASGQYNEQFF
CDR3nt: TGCAGTGCTTCCGGACAGTACAATGAGCAGTTCTTC

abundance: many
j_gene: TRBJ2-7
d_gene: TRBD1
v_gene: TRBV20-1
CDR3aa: CSAPRTGVYEQYF
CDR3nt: TGCAGTGCCCCTCGGACAGGAGTCTACGAGCAGTACTTC

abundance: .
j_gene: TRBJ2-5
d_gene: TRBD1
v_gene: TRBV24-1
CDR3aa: CATSDLTGGLETQYF
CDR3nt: TGTGCCACCAGTGATTTGACAGGGGGTCTGGAGACCCAGTACTTC

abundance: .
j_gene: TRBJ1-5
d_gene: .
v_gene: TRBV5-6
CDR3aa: CASSDTGGSQHF
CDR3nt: TGTGCCAGCTCGGACACGGGGGGGTCCCAGCATTTT

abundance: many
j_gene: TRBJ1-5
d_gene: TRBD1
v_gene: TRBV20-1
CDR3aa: CSARTKDRAGQPQHF
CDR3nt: TGCAGTGCTAGAACTAAGGACAGGGCAGGGCAGCCCCAGCATTTT

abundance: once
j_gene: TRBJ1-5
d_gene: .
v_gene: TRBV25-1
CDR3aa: CASTLNSREASNQPQHF
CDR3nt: TGTGCCAGCACCCTGAATAGCAGGGAGGCGAGCAATCAGCCCCAGCATTTT

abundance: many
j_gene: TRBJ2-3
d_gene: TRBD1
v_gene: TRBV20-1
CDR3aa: CSARGGQTQGTQYF
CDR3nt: TGCAGTGCTAGAGGGGGACAGACCCAGGGTACGCAGTATTTT

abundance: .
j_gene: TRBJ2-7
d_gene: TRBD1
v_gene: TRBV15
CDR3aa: CATSRLQGGEQYF
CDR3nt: TGTGCCACCAGCAGACTACAGGGGGGCGAGCAGTACTTC

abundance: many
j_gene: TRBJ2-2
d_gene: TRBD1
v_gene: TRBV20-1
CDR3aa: CSALPGTGGTGELFF
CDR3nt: TGCAGTGCTTTACCCGGGACAGGAGGCACCGGGGAGCTGTTTTTT

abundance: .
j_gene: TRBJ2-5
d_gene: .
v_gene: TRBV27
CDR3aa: CASSFASSGTQYF
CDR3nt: TGTGCCAGCAGTTTCGCTAGCTCAGGGACCCAGTACTTC

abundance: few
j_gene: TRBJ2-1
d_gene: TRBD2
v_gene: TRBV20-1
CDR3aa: CSAPIAGGTINEQFF
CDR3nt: TGCAGTGCTCCTATAGCGGGGGGGACAATTAATGAGCAGTTCTTC

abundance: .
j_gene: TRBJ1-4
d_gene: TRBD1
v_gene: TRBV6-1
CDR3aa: CASRRQGRNEKLFF
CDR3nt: TGTGCCAGCAGAAGACAGGGCCGGAATGAAAAACTGTTTTTT

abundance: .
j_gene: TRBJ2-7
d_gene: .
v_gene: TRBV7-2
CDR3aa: CASSLGVAYEQYF
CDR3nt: TGTGCCAGCAGCCTTGGGGTGGCCTACGAGCAGTACTTC

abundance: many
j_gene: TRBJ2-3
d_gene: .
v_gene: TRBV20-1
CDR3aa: CSANTGDFRTDTQYF
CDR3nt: TGCAGTGCTAATACAGGGGACTTTCGCACAGATACGCAGTATTTT

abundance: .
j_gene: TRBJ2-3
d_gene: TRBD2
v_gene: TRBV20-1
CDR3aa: CSARSGGDADTQYF
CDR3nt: TGCAGTGCTAGGAGCGGGGGGGATGCAGATACGCAGTATTTT

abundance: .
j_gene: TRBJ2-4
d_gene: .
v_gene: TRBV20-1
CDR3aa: CSAGGLKGTFSLAKNIQYF
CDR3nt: TGCAGTGCCGGGGGTCTCAAGGGAACCTTTTCCTTAGCCAAAAACATTCAGTACTTC

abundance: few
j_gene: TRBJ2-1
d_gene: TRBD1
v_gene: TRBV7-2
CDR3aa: CASSWRTGVDEQFF
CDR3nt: TGTGCCAGCAGCTGGAGGACAGGGGTGGATGAGCAGTTCTTC

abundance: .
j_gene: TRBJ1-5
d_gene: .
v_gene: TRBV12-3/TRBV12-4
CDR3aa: CASRRQDNQPQHF
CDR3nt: TGTGCCAGCAGGCGACAGGACAATCAGCCCCAGCATTTT

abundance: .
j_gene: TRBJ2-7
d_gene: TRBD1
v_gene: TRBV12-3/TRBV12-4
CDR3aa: CASSPRTGLTSEQYF
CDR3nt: TGTGCCAGCAGTCCGAGGACAGGGTTAACATCCGAGCAGTACTTC

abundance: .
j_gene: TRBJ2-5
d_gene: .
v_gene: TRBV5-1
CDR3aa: CASSSAGARKTQYF
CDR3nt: TGCGCCAGCAGCTCCGCCGGGGCACGAAAGACCCAGTACTTC

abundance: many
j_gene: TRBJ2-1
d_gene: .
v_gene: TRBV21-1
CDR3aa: CASRIDGLGPYNEQFF
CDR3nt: TGTGCCAGCAGGATAGACGGGTTGGGACCCTACAATGAGCAGTTCTTC

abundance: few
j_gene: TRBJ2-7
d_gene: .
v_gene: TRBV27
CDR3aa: CASSLSGTGDGEQYF
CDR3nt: TGTGCCAGCAGTTTGTCCGGGACGGGGGATGGGGAGCAGTACTTC

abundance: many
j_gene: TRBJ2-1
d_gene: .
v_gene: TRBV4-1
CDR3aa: CASSRYMALYNEQFF
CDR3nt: TGCGCCAGCAGCCGTTACATGGCCCTCTACAATGAGCAGTTCTTC

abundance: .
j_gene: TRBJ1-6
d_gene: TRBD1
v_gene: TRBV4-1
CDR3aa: CASSQIDRERSPLHF
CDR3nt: TGCGCCAGCAGCCAAATCGACAGGGAACGATCACCCCTCCACTTT

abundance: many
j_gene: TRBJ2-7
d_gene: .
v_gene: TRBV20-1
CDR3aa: CSASTAGIHEQYF
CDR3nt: TGCAGTGCTTCCACGGCGGGGATCCACGAGCAGTACTTC

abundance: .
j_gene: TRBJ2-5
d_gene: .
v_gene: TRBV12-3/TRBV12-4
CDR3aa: CASSFGRPQETQYF
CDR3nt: TGTGCCAGCAGTTTCGGCCGCCCGCAAGAGACCCAGTACTTC

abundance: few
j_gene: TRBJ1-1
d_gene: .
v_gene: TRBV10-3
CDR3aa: CAISDAGLNTEAFF
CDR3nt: TGTGCCATCAGTGATGCGGGGCTGAACACTGAAGCTTTCTTT

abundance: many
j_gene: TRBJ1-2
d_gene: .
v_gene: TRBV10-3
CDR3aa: CASRGPGRGYTF
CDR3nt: TGTGCCAGTCGGGGCCCAGGGAGAGGCTACACCTTC

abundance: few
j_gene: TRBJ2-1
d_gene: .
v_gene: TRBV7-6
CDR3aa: CASSLDAFSYNEQFF
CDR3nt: TGTGCCAGCAGCTTAGACGCGTTCTCCTACAATGAGCAGTTCTTC

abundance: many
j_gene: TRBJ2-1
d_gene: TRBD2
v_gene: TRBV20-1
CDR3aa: CSARDGERGRHEQFF
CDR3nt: TGCAGTGCTAGAGATGGAGAGCGGGGGAGGCATGAGCAGTTCTTC

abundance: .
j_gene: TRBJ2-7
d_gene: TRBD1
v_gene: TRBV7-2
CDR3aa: CAPRDRTTYEQYF
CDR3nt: TGTGCCCCCAGGGACAGGACCACCTACGAGCAGTACTTC

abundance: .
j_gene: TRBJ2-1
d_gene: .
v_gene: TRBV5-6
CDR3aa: CASSFGGLNEQFF
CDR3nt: TGTGCCAGCAGCTTCGGAGGTCTGAATGAGCAGTTCTTC

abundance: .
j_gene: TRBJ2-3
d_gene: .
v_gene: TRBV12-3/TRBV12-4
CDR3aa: CASSLLSSTDTQYF
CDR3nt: TGTGCCAGCAGTTTACTTTCTTCCACAGATACGCAGTATTTT

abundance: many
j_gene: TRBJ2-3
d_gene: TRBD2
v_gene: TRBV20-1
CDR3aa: CSAQERGNTDTQYF
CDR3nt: TGCAGTGCGCAGGAGCGGGGGAACACAGATACGCAGTATTTT

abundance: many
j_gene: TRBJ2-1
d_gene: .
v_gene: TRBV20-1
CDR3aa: CSAVKSQPPNNEQFF
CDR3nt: TGCAGTGCGGTTAAGTCACAGCCCCCTAATAATGAGCAGTTCTTC

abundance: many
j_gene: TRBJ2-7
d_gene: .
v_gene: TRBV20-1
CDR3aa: CSARVRGYPYEQYF
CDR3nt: TGCAGTGCTAGGGTAAGGGGGTACCCTTACGAGCAGTACTTC

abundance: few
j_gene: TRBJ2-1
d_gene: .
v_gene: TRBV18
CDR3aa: CASSPSRGNEQFF
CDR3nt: TGTGCCAGCTCGCCGAGTAGGGGCAATGAGCAGTTCTTC

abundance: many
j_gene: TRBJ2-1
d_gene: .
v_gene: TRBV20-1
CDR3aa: CSARAPGSGYNEQFF
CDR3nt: TGCAGTGCTAGAGCGCCAGGTAGCGGCTACAATGAGCAGTTCTTC

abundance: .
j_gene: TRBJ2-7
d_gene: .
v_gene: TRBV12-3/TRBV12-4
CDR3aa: CASSSRARGVEQQYF
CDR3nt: TGTGCCAGCAGTTCTCGGGCCAGGGGGGTAGAGCAGCAGTACTTC